This T cell receptor (beta chain) derives from a study of Ad26.COV2.S vaccination and SARS-CoV-2 variants. V lost 6 bases to trimming and J lost 2 bases, with 17 bases between them. Germline-derived CDR1 and CDR2 are KGHSH and LQKENI. This CDR3 spans 15 amino acids. Generated by immunoSEQ multiplex PCR, the TCRdb table keeps only in-frame clones and is missing some. The top ten hold 5% to 7% of the sample, which has about 180,000 clones, approximately 90% seen once. The J gene is TRBJ2-7, the V gene TRBV18; tentative D call: TRBD2 (7 bases). This TCR derives from a human donor who had recovered from COVID-19. The source was peripheral blood, collected after recovery from COVID-19. CDR3 in amino acids: CASSLGGQGTYEQYF. The CDR3 bases are TGTGCCAGCTCGCTCGGGGGGCAGGGGACCTACGAGCAGTACTTC.